This entry lists 32 T cell receptor beta chains sequenced from one sample in a study of post-analysis software for immune sequencing data. Study results and caveats: Elevated frequency relative to controls characterized 4 or 5 TRBV segments in patients, TRBV5-6, TRBV5-1 and TRBV20-1 among them.

The TCR beta cDNA libraries contained unique molecular identifiers. One entry per CDR3 protein results from TCRdb running MiXCR on the PCR reads. The profile shows roughly 700,000 distinct CDR3 sequences, around 27% of them singletons. These receptors' antigens are unknown. Sequenced: blood. Source of these receptors: a girl aged 10 to 17 with multiple sclerosis.

The J gene is TRBJ2-1, the V gene TRBV7-2; TRBD2 matches 7 bases. Germline-derived CDR1 and CDR2 are SGHTA and FQGNSA. V lost 8 bases to trimming and J lost 2 bases; unmatched junction nucleotides: 0. This CDR3 has 12 residues. DNA for the CDR3: TGTGCCAGCGGGAGGGCCTACAATGAGCAGTTCTTC. Encoded protein: CASGRAYNEQFF.

This clonotype was seen a handful of times. The rearrangement joins TRBV11-2 to TRBJ2-5; tentatively, D is TRBD2 (5 bases). CDR1 and CDR2 from the germline V gene are SGHAT and FQNNGV. The V end was cut by 6 bases, the J end by 5 bases, with 16 bases between. The CDR3 sequence is 14 residues long. The CDR3 DNA sequence: TGTGCCAGCAGTCCCGGGATATCCTTGGAGACCCAGTACTTC. Translating it yields CASSPGISLETQYF.

This chain joins TRBV7-2 and TRBJ1-1, with a possible D match to TRBD1 (5 bases). Trimming stripped 5 bases from V and 4 bases from J, with 17 bases between. The CDR3 extends over 15 amino acids. CDR1 and CDR2 from the germline V gene are SGHTA and FQGNSA. The CDR3 DNA sequence: TGTGCCAGCAGCCCCGGGGGGGACCCCATCACTGAAGCTTTCTTT. Its protein product is CASSPGGDPITEAFF.

The chain combines TRBV5-1 with TRBJ2-3; TRBD1 matches at 9 bases. CDR3 length: 14 residues. V lost 6 bases and J lost 1; bases outside the gene matches: 3. The germline gives CDR1 SGHRS, CDR2 YFSETQ. CDR3 DNA sequence: TGCGCCAGCACAACAGGGGGCGGCACAGATACGCAGTATTTT. Its protein is CASTTGGGTDTQYF.

This sequence joins TRBV20-1 and TRBJ1-5; no definite D call. The germline V gene encodes CDR1 DFQATT and CDR2 SNEGSKA (reference sequence). Trimming shortened V by 0 bases and J by 10 bases, and 13 bases separated the two germline ends. The CDR3 totals 13 residues. CDR3 sequence: CSARDPGSLPQHF. In DNA, the CDR3 is TGCAGTGCTAGAGATCCTGGCAGCCTCCCCCAGCATTTT.

This clonotype was counted only a few times. The chain links TRBV6-5 to TRBJ2-1, with D possibly being TRBD2 (5 bases). CDR1 and CDR2 from the germline V gene are MNHEY and SVGAGI. The CDR3 is 11 amino acids. V dropped 8 bases and J dropped 12 bases, with 14 bases sitting between them. In DNA, the CDR3 is TGTGCCAGCTCCACCGGGGTGGGGCAGTTCTTC. It encodes CASSTGVGQFF.

The chain is built from TRBV20-1 and TRBJ1-2; tentative D call: TRBD1 (5 bases). V was pared by 0 bases and J by 9 bases, with 17 bases between. The CDR3 loop spans 14 amino acids. Germline assignment: CDR1 DFQATT and CDR2 SNEGSKA (reference sequence). The CDR3 sequence is CSARDWQGDSSYTF. DNA of the CDR3: TGCAGTGCTAGAGATTGGCAGGGTGACTCAAGCTACACCTTC.

This clonotype was seen ten or more times. The gene calls are TRBV7-2 and TRBJ2-7; the D gene is possibly TRBD2 (5 bases). Trimming removed 5 bases at V and 6 bases at J, with 20 bases between. Germline CDR1 reads SGHTA; CDR2 reads FQGNSA. The CDR3 has 15 residues. CDR3 residues: CASSPTEGQAPEQYF. The CDR3 coding sequence is TGTGCCAGCAGCCCCACTGAGGGTCAGGCTCCCGAGCAGTACTTC.

Comment on this clonotype: This may be a read error, as it is one base from a much larger clone. This chain links TRBV29-1 with TRBJ2-7, with D hard to call. The CDR3 runs 11 residues. Germline V gene sequence: CDR1 SQVTM, CDR2 ANQGSEA. Trimming shortened V by 4 bases and J by 10 bases, and 14 bases separated the two germline ends. CDR3: CSVVSNLQQYF. CDR3 nucleotide sequence: TGCAGCGTTGTATCCAACCTTCAACAGTACTTC.

To note about this clonotype: One end of the junction varies from germline; a read error may be responsible. The rearrangement links TRBV7-7 to TRBJ2-2, with a tentative D call TRBD2 (6 bases). Germline loops: CDR1 SSHAT, CDR2 FNYEAQ (reference sequence). The CDR3 is made up of 17 amino acids. CDR3 sequence (DNA): TGTGCTAGCAGCCAAGGGCCGGGAGACGCGAACACCGGGGAGCTGTTTTTT. It codes for CASSQGPGDANTGELFF.

The J gene is TRBJ1-6, the V gene TRBV12-3 or TRBV12-4; the D gene is possibly TRBD1 (5 bases). Trimming cost V 10 bases and J 3 bases, with 16 bases left between them. This CDR3 is 15 amino acids long. The CDR3 coding sequence is TGTGCCACCCAGGACGGGGGAGGCTATAATTCACCCCTCCACTTT. It yields the protein CATQDGGGYNSPLHF.

This clonotype has only a few counts. The chain links TRBV5-5 to TRBJ1-1; the D is unclear. V was trimmed by 4 bases and J by 2 bases, leaving 12 bases between them. The length of the CDR3 is 14 residues. The V gene's germline CDR1 is SGHKS and CDR2 YYEKEE (reference sequence). The CDR3 here is CASSRVGGNTEAFF. CDR3 bases: TGTGCCAGCAGCAGGGTGGGAGGTAACACTGAAGCTTTCTTT.

This clonotype was detected only once. The germline gene is not matched at one end of the junction; a read error may be the cause. This chain joins TRBV7-2 and TRBJ2-7, with TRBD2 as a possible D gene (7 bases). Looked up from germline, CDR1 is SGHTA and CDR2 is FQGNSA. The CDR3 is made up of 15 amino acids. The DNA for the CDR3 is TGTGCCAGCAGCCGAGGGGGGGGCGAATCCTACGAGCGGTACTTC. Protein: CASSRGGGESYERYF. Full variable domain (rest looked up from reference TRBV7-2 and TRBJ2-7): GAGVSQSPSNKVTEKGKDVELRCDPISGHTALYWYRQSLGQGLEFLIYFQGNSAPDKSGLPSDRFSAERTGGSVSTLTIQRTQQEDSAVYLCASSRGGGESYERYFGPGTRLTVT.

CDR3 nucleotide sequence: TGTGCCAGCAGCCCCCAGCGTTGGCGGGAGGCACAAGAGACCCAGTACTTC. Translation gives CASSPQRWREAQETQYF. The chain links TRBV7-2 to TRBJ2-5; 8 positions match TRBD2. CDR3 length: 17 amino acids. CDR1 SGHTA and CDR2 FQGNSA come from the germline V gene. J gave up 2 bases and V 5 bases, and 13 bases lay outside the gene matches.

V usage is TRBV9 and J usage is TRBJ2-5, with a possible D match to TRBD1 (5 bases). The length of the CDR3 is 14 residues. Germline CDR1 SGDLS, CDR2 YYNGEE. V was shortened by 0 bases and J by 4 bases, with 10 bases between the two germline ends. CDR3 nucleotides: TGTGCCAGCAGCGTAGAGGGGATACGAGAGACCCAGTACTTC. Translation: CASSVEGIRETQYF.

On this clonotype: The junction shows a germline mismatch at one end, possibly a read error. CDR3 nucleotides: TGTGCCAGCAGCCCCTGGGGTGGATCTACGAACACTGAGGCTTTCTTT. It codes for CASSPWGGSTNTEAFF. The rearrangement joins TRBV5-6 to TRBJ1-1, with D uncertain. Germline V gene lookup returns CDR1 SGHDT and CDR2 YYEEEE. The CDR3 is 16 amino acids. Full variable domain (rest looked up from reference TRBV5-6 and TRBJ1-1): DAGVTQSPTHLIKTRGQQVTLRCSPKSGHDTVSWYQQALGQGPQFIFQYYEEEERQRGNFPDRFSGHQFPNYSSELNVNALLLGDSALYLCASSPWGGSTNTEAFFGQGTRLTVV.

This chain uses TRBV5-1 with TRBJ1-4; tentatively, D is TRBD1 (5 bases). CDR1 is SGHRS and CDR2 is YFSETQ in the germline V gene. The CDR3 sequence is 14 residues long. With 6 bases removed from V and 5 bases from J, the gap between germline ends came to 14 bases. The CDR3 DNA sequence: TGCGCCAGCACCTCGGGACGGCCAAATGAAAAACTGTTTTTT. Protein sequence: CASTSGRPNEKLFF.

In its sample, this clonotype was seen a few times. The chain combines TRBV10-3 with TRBJ2-1; D is possibly TRBD1 (6 bases). CDR1 and CDR2 (germline): ENHRY, SYGVKD. V gave up 5 bases and J gave up 8 bases, with 13 bases separating them. The CDR3 runs 13 residues. In DNA form, the CDR3 reads TGTGCCATCAGTCAGGGGCGATGGGATGAGCAGTTCTTC. Protein sequence: CAISQGRWDEQFF.

This clonotype was counted a few times. The chain is built from TRBV10-3 and TRBJ1-2; no clear D. V was clipped by 0 bases and J by 4 bases, with 9 bases between them. Germline V gene data show CDR1 as ENHRY and CDR2 as SYGVKD. This CDR3 spans 14 amino acids. CDR3 sequence reads: CAISESSLLYGYTF. The CDR3 DNA reads as TGTGCCATCAGTGAGTCCAGCCTCCTCTATGGCTACACCTTC.

The rearrangement uses TRBV29-1 and TRBJ1-2; D may be TRBD1 (6 bases). The V end was cut by 1 base, the J end by 8 bases, with 14 bases between. CDR3 size: 13 residues. CDR1 SQVTM and CDR2 ANQGSEA come from the germline V gene. CDR3 amino acids: CSVEGQGSRGYTF. The CDR3 nucleotides read TGCAGCGTTGAAGGGCAGGGGAGTCGCGGCTACACCTTC.

This clonotype has just a few counts. V and J are TRBV27 and TRBJ2-5, with D perhaps matching TRBD1 or TRBD2 (5 bases each). Germline values: CDR1 MNHEY, CDR2 SMNVEV (reference sequence). The CDR3 covers 17 residues. The V end was cut by 0 bases, the J end by 0 bases, with 14 bases between. The CDR3 nucleotides are TGTGCCAGCAGTTTATCGGGGGTCATCACCGACCAAGAGACCCAGTACTTC. The encoded protein is CASSLSGVITDQETQYF.

V usage is TRBV12-3 or TRBV12-4 and J usage is TRBJ2-2; D unresolved. The germline V and J ends were trimmed by 2 bases and 5 bases, with 9 bases remaining between them. The CDR3 totals 14 residues. The CDR3 bases are TGTGCCAGCAGTTTATACCTGGGGACCGGGGAGCTGTTTTTT. Translated, it gives CASSLYLGTGELFF.

This clonotype showed up just a few times. The V gene is TRBV14, the J gene TRBJ2-1, with D uncertain. The germline CDR1 and CDR2 sequences are SGHDN and FVKESK. The CDR3 is made up of 13 amino acids. V was shortened by 2 bases and J by 9 bases, with 11 bases between the two germline ends. Here the CDR3 reads CASSQFTLVEQFF. For the CDR3, the DNA is TGTGCCAGCAGCCAATTTACTCTGGTTGAGCAGTTCTTC.

This clonotype was seen a handful of times. The chain joins TRBV5-1 to TRBJ1-1; 8 bases align to TRBD1. Germline V CDR1 and CDR2: SGHRS, YFSETQ. The V segment lost 0 bases and the J segment 1 base; nucleotides outside the gene matches: 2. The CDR3 sequence is 15 residues long. The CDR3 region is CASSLGDRGNTEAFF. The CDR3 region has the DNA TGCGCCAGCAGCTTGGGCGACAGGGGGAACACTGAAGCTTTCTTT.

This clonotype was counted a few times. The chain combines TRBV25-1 with TRBJ2-4; 13 positions agree with TRBD2. Germline lookup yields CDR1 MGHDK and CDR2 SYGVNS. The length of the CDR3 is 19 residues. J lost 13 bases, V lost 5 bases, and 23 bases had no gene match. The CDR3, as DNA: TGTGCCAGCAGTACTCAAACAGGGACTAGCGGGATCTCTTCGTGGGAGCAGTACTTC. As protein: CASSTQTGTSGISSWEQYF.

This clonotype was counted between two and nine times. The CDR3 region is CSARDSPDRWRETQYF. CDR3 nucleotide sequence: TGCAGTGCTAGAGATTCACCGGACAGGTGGAGGGAGACCCAGTACTTC. The J gene is TRBJ2-5, the V gene TRBV20-1; TRBD1 aligns across 7 bases. The V and J ends lost 0 bases and 5 bases, in that order; junction bases with no gene match: 12. Per germline, CDR1 DFQATT and CDR2 SNEGSKA (reference sequence). There are 16 residues in the CDR3.

This chain connects TRBV6-5 to TRBJ2-5, with no clear D. This CDR3 contains 15 residues. Trimming shortened V by 7 bases and J by 0 bases, and 15 bases separated the two germline ends. Germline V CDR1 and CDR2: MNHEY, SVGAGI. CDR3 coding DNA: TGTGCCAGCATCCAAGTCACAGTCTACCAAGAGACCCAGTACTTC. Translating gives CASIQVTVYQETQYF.

A few counts support this clonotype. V is TRBV12-5 and J is TRBJ1-5; D call uncertain. V lost 5 bases and J 5 bases, leaving 13 bases between the germline ends. This CDR3 has 14 amino acids. CDR1 and CDR2 from the germline V gene are LGHNT and FRNRAP. The DNA of the CDR3 is TGTGCTAGTGGTGCCACAGAGTACGATCAGCCCCAGCATTTT. Encoded protein: CASGATEYDQPQHF.

The CDR3 loop is CASRHRTGMTTNEKLFF. DNA for the CDR3: TGTGCCAGCAGACACCGGACAGGGATGACAACTAATGAAAAACTGTTTTTT. The V gene is TRBV6-1, the J gene TRBJ1-4; 8 nucleotides agree with TRBD1. The CDR3 totals 17 residues. V was pared by 6 bases and J by 0 bases, with 9 bases of the junction left unmatched. Germline lookup yields CDR1 MNHNS and CDR2 SASEGT.

CDR3 sequence (DNA): TGCAGCGTTGAACCCCTGCGGGGCGGGAGTGGGCCCAATGAGCAGTTCTTC. Translated, it gives CSVEPLRGGSGPNEQFF. The rearrangement joins TRBV29-1 to TRBJ2-1, with 7 bases aligning to TRBD2. The CDR3 is made up of 17 amino acids. V lost 2 bases to trimming and J lost 6 bases; unmatched junction nucleotides: 16. Germline CDR1 reads SQVTM; CDR2 reads ANQGSEA.

This chain connects TRBV4-3 to TRBJ1-4; D is ambiguous. This CDR3 spans 15 amino acids. The ends were cut back, 0 bases at V and 13 bases at J, with 18 bases in the middle. The V gene's germline CDR1 is LGHNA and CDR2 YSLEER. CDR3 sequence reads: CASSQDSRDRRGLFF. The CDR3 nucleotides read TGCGCCAGCAGCCAAGATTCAAGAGACCGTCGGGGACTGTTTTTT.

This clonotype was recorded many times. The CDR3 nucleotides are TGCGCCAGCAGCCAGGGCAGTGGCAAAAACATTCAGTACTTC. Amino acid sequence: CASSQGSGKNIQYF. The chain is built from TRBV4-1 and TRBJ2-4; no clear D gene. V gave up 3 bases and J gave up 3 bases, with 9 bases separating them. This CDR3 has 14 residues. Germline values: CDR1 MGHRA, CDR2 YSYEKL.